The 20 T cell receptor beta chains below all came from one sample that was sequenced in a study of blood T cell repertoires in COVID-19. Sequencing was performed with immunoSEQ multiplex PCR; in TCRdb, only in-frame clones are kept and a portion is missing. The sample contains a few hundred thousand clones, 80% to 90% of which appear only once. Sequencing was performed on PBMCs or T cells enriched from blood (not recorded which). These receptors originate from a woman aged 25 to 39 who had recovered from COVID-19.

On this clone itself: Within the sample, other DNA sequences also encode this same CDR3. This chain connects TRBV3-1 (or the pseudogene TRBV3-2) to TRBJ2-1; tentatively, D is TRBD2 (6 bases). Germline CDR1 is LGHDT and CDR2 is YNNKEL (reference sequence). Trimming pared 0 bases from V and 0 bases from J, leaving 12 bases between. This CDR3 spans 17 amino acids. CDR3 sequence: CASSQDARSGSYNEQFF. The CDR3 nucleotides read TGTGCCAGCAGCCAAGACGCGCGTAGCGGCTCCTACAATGAGCAGTTCTTC.

This CDR3 is CASSSGQEGTEAFF. The CDR3 bases are TGTGCCAGCAGTTCGGGACAGGAGGGTACTGAAGCTTTCTTT. The chain couples TRBV28 to TRBJ1-1; 8 bases map to TRBD1. Germline-derived CDR1 and CDR2 are MDHEN and SYDVKM. The J segment lost 5 bases and the V segment lost 4 bases, leaving 6 bases of the junction unmatched. The CDR3 is 14 residues long.

This chain links TRBV5-6 with TRBJ1-3; D remains unclear. CDR3 length: 13 residues. Trimming stripped 5 bases from V and 2 bases from J, with 8 bases between. Germline CDR1 and CDR2: SGHDT and YYEEEE. The DNA of the CDR3 is TGTGCCAGCAGTGAACGGGCTGGAAACACCATATATTTT. It is translated as CASSERAGNTIYF.

The chain employs TRBV19 and TRBJ2-7, with 7 bases that match TRBD1. This CDR3 spans 15 amino acids. Trimming removed 3 bases from V and 3 bases from J; junction bases left unmatched: 8. The germline gives CDR1 LNHDA, CDR2 SQIVND (reference sequence). CDR3 DNA sequence: TGTGCCAGTAGTATGGGTGCAGGGGGTGGCTACGAGCAGTACTTC. Translated: CASSMGAGGGYEQYF.

The chain joins TRBV4-1 to TRBJ2-5; TRBD2 matches 11 bases. Looked up from germline, CDR1 is MGHRA and CDR2 is YSYEKL. The CDR3 is made up of 16 amino acids. The V and J ends lost 2 bases and 2 bases, in that order; junction bases with no gene match: 4. This CDR3 is CASSQSRLAGQETQYF. The CDR3 bases are TGCGCCAGCAGCCAAAGTCGACTAGCGGGGCAAGAGACCCAGTACTTC.

V and J are TRBV10-3 and TRBJ1-2, with D tentatively TRBD1 (6 bases). Trimming took 2 bases from V and 4 from J, leaving 14 bases between them. Germline V gene data show CDR1 as ENHRY and CDR2 as SYGVKD. CDR3 length: 15 amino acids. The CDR3 region has the DNA TGTGCCATCAGTGAGCGGAGCCAGGGGATCTATGGCTACACCTTC. The encoded protein is CAISERSQGIYGYTF.

The V call is TRBV7-2, the J call TRBJ2-7; the D gene is possibly TRBD1 (5 bases). Trimming removed 6 bases from V and 2 bases from J, with 14 bases in between. The CDR3 covers 14 residues. Germline loops: CDR1 SGHTA, CDR2 FQGNSA. The CDR3 protein is CASRSFRAPYEQYF. CDR3 bases: TGTGCCAGCAGATCTTTCAGGGCACCCTACGAGCAGTACTTC.

The rearrangement joins TRBV2 to TRBJ1-2; the match to TRBD1 covers 8 bases. CDR1 and CDR2 from the germline V gene are SNHLY and FYNNEI. The CDR3 loop spans 16 amino acids. V lost 3 bases and J lost 6; bases outside the gene matches: 12. CDR3 coding DNA: TGTGCCAGCAGTGACCGGCAGGGGGCGCCCAGGCATGGCTACACCTTC. As protein: CASSDRQGAPRHGYTF.

The J gene is TRBJ2-6, the V gene TRBV4-1, with D tentatively TRBD1 (5 bases). This CDR3 is 17 amino acids long. The V end was cut by 0 bases, the J end by 0 bases, with 9 bases between. The germline gives CDR1 MGHRA, CDR2 YSYEKL. CDR3 in DNA: TGCGCCAGCAGCCAAGAGGGGCAGAGCTCTGGGGCCAACGTCCTGACTTTC. Its translation is CASSQEGQSSGANVLTF.

The rearrangement uses TRBV2 and TRBJ1-3, with 7 positions matching TRBD1. CDR3 length: 17 residues. Trimming cost V 4 bases and J 0 bases; bases outside gene matches: 9. From germline, CDR1 is SNHLY and CDR2 FYNNEI. The CDR3: CASSVRQGLFSGNTIYF. For the CDR3, the DNA is TGTGCCAGCAGTGTTAGACAGGGCCTCTTCTCTGGAAACACCATATATTTT.

The genes are TRBV7-9 and TRBJ2-1, with 9 bases identical to TRBD1. CDR3 length: 16 amino acids. Germline V gene sequence: CDR1 SEHNR, CDR2 FQNEAQ (reference sequence). Trimming removed 5 bases from V and 8 bases from J; junction bases left unmatched: 13. The CDR3, as DNA: TGTGCCAGCAGCGGACAGGACAGGGGATTCTATGATGAGCAGTTCTTC. This gives the protein CASSGQDRGFYDEQFF.

The gene calls are TRBV6-2 or TRBV6-3 and TRBJ2-5, with 9 bases that match TRBD2. The V gene's germline CDR1 is MNHEY and CDR2 SVGEGT. The CDR3 runs 15 residues. V lost 2 bases, J lost 2 bases, and 3 bases stayed unmatched. The CDR3 protein is CASSYTTSGQETQYF. The DNA for the CDR3 is TGTGCCAGCAGTTACACAACTAGCGGGCAAGAGACCCAGTACTTC.

This chain uses TRBV7-9 with TRBJ1-6, with D hard to call. CDR3 length: 16 residues. Germline assignment: CDR1 SEHNR and CDR2 FQNEAQ (reference sequence). V gave up 4 bases and J gave up 7 bases, with 17 bases separating them. CDR3 in DNA: TGTGCCAGCAGCTCGCTAGCCGAGGTTTCAAATTCACCCCTCCACTTT. Its protein is CASSSLAEVSNSPLHF.

The V gene is TRBV28, the J gene TRBJ1-5; 11 bases line up with TRBD1. CDR3 length: 19 residues. Germline V gene sequence: CDR1 MDHEN, CDR2 SYDVKM. V dropped 3 bases and J dropped 0; count of bases not matched to a gene: 10. DNA for the CDR3: TGTGCCAGCAGTTTCGCCGGGACAGGGGGAGCTCATAGCAATCAGCCCCAGCATTTT. Translating it yields CASSFAGTGGAHSNQPQHF.

This chain joins TRBV7-8 and TRBJ2-7; 8 positions match TRBD1. Germline V gene data show CDR1 as SGHVS and CDR2 as FQNEAQ. V shed 0 bases, J shed 2 bases, and the junction held 9 bases outside the gene matches. This CDR3 is built from 17 residues. CDR3 protein: CASSLAGQGRWTYEQYF. For the CDR3, the DNA is TGTGCCAGCAGCTTAGCCGGACAGGGAAGATGGACCTACGAGCAGTACTTC.

The chain joins TRBV9 to TRBJ1-4; unclear D gene. CDR1 and CDR2 from the germline V gene are SGDLS and YYNGEE. V shed 3 bases and J shed 2 bases, with 8 bases lying between them. CDR3 length: 14 residues. The CDR3 spells CASSAGITNEKLFF. In DNA form, the CDR3 reads TGTGCCAGCAGCGCCGGGATCACTAATGAAAAACTGTTTTTT.

V usage is TRBV19 and J usage is TRBJ1-5; D uncertain. The V and J ends lost 6 bases and 12 bases respectively, with 21 bases between them. The CDR3 has 14 residues. Germline CDR1 is LNHDA and CDR2 is SQIVND (reference sequence). This CDR3 is CASRRRLPPEDQHF. The CDR3 DNA is TGTGCCAGTAGACGTCGCCTCCCCCCCGAGGACCAGCATTTT. Based on the CDR3 plus reference TRBV19 and TRBJ1-5, the full variable domain is DGGITQSPKYLFRKEGQNVTLSCEQNLNHDAMYWYRQDPGQGLRLIYYSQIVNDFQKGDIAEGYSVSREKKESFPLTVTSAQKNPTAFYLCASRRRLPPEDQHFGDGTRLSIL.

The gene calls are TRBV18 and TRBJ1-3; D not certain. Germline loops: CDR1 KGHSH, CDR2 LQKENI. The CDR3 length is 15 residues. The germline V and J ends were trimmed by 2 bases and 0 bases, with 8 bases remaining between them. CDR3 amino acids: CASSPIQHSGNTIYF. CDR3 in DNA: TGTGCCAGCTCACCAATCCAACACTCTGGAAACACCATATATTTT.

The chain couples TRBV14 to TRBJ2-7; tentative D call: TRBD2 (6 bases). V lost 0 bases to trimming and J lost 6 bases, with 12 bases between them. The CDR3 runs to 14 residues. Germline V gives CDR1 SGHDN, CDR2 FVKESK. CDR3 sequence reads: CASSQDPGVTEQYF. In nucleotides, the CDR3 is TGTGCCAGCAGCCAAGACCCGGGAGTGACCGAGCAGTACTTC.

This clone was picked up a small number of times. This chain's CDR3 is CASSPYRGGNEKLFF. CDR3 sequence (DNA): TGCGCCAGCAGCCCTTACAGGGGAGGTAATGAAAAACTGTTTTTT. The chain uses TRBV4-1 and TRBJ1-4, with 7 bases aligning to TRBD1. The CDR3 is made up of 15 amino acids. The germline V gene has CDR1 MGHRA and CDR2 YSYEKL. Unmatched junction bases numbered 6, after V lost 4 bases and J lost 4 bases.